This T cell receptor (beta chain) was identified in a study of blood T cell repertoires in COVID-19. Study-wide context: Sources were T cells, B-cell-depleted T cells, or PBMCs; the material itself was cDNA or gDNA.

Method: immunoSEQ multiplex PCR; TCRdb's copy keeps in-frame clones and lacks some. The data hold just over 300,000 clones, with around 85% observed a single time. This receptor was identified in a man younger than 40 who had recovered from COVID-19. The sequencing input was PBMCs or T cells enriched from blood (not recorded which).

The CDR3 nucleotides are TGTGCCAGCAGTTTTCGGGAGAATCAGCCCCAGCATTTT. It codes for CASSFRENQPQHF. The chain carries TRBV12-3 or TRBV12-4 and TRBJ1-5, with D hard to call. This CDR3 comprises 13 residues. V lost 3 bases to trimming and J lost 4 bases, with 7 bases between them.